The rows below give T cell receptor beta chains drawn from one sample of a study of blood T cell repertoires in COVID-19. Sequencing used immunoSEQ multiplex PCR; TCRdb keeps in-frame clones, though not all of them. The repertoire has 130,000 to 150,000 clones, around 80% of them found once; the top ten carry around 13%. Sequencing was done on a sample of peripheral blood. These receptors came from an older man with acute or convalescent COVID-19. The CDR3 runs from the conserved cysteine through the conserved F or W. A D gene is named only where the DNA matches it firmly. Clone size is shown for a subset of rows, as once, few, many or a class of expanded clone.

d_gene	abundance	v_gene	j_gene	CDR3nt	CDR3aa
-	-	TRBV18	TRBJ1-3	TGTGCCAGCTCACCAGAAGGGGTGCGTGGAAACACCATATATTTT	CASSPEGVRGNTIYF
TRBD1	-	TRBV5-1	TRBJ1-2	TGCGCCAGCAGCGGGGGACAGGGGGCCGACTATGGCTACACCTTC	CASSGGQGADYGYTF
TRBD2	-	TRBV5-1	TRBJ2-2	TGCGCCAGCAGCCCAACTAGCGGGAACACCGGGGAGCTGTTTTTT	CASSPTSGNTGELFF
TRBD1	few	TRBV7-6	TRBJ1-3	TGTGCCAGCAGCTCCGCCGGGACAGCTCCTGGAAACACCATATATTTT	CASSSAGTAPGNTIYF
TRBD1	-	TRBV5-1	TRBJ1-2	TGCGCCAGCAGCTTGGTCGGACAGGCCTATGGCTACACCTTC	CASSLVGQAYGYTF
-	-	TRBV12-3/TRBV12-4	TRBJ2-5	TGTGCCAGCAGCCGGGATCTCCAAGAGACCCAGTACTTC	CASSRDLQETQYF
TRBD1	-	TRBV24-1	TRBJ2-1	TGTGCCACCGGGGGACAGGGAATCGATGAGCAGTTCTTC	CATGGQGIDEQFF
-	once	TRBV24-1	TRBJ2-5	TGTGCCACCAGTCAGTCCCAAGAGACCCAGTACTTC	CATSQSQETQYF
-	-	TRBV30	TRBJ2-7	TGTGCCTCGCGGGTCCAGGTAGGGAACGAGCAGTACTTC	CASRVQVGNEQYF
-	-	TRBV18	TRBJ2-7	TGTGCCAGCTCACCGACAGGTGGGGACTACGAGCAGTACTTC	CASSPTGGDYEQYF
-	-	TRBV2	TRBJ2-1	TGTGCCAGCACTATGGACAGTTCCTACAATGAGCAGTTCTTC	CASTMDSSYNEQFF
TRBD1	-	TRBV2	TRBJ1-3	TGTGCCAGCAGTGAAGCGGACAGGGACTCTGGAAACACCATATATTTT	CASSEADRDSGNTIYF
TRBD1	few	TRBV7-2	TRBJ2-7	TGTGCCAGCAGCTCACGGACAGGGGAGTTCTCCTACGAGCAGTACTTC	CASSSRTGEFSYEQYF
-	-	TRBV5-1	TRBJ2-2	TGCGCCAGCAGCCCCGGGACAACGAACACCGGGGAGCTGTTTTTT	CASSPGTTNTGELFF
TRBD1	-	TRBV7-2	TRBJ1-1	TGTGCCAGCAGCTTCCCCGGGACAGGGGGCACTGAAGCTTTCTTT	CASSFPGTGGTEAFF
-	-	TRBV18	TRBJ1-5	TGTGCCAGCTCACCAGGAGTGGCTCAGCCCCAGCATTTT	CASSPGVAQPQHF
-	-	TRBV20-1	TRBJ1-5	TGCAGGGCAGGGTATCAGCCCCAGCATTTT	CRAGYQPQHF
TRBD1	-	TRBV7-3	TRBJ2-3	TGTGCCAGCAGCTTTACAGGGGCCACAGATACGCAGTATTTT	CASSFTGATDTQYF
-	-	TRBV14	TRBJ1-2	TGTGCCAGCAGCCACGGACAGAGACGCTATGGCTACACCTTC	CASSHGQRRYGYTF
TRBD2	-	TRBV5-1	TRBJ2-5	TGCGCCAGCAGCTTGGGACTAGCCCACCCACAAGAGACCCAGTACTTC	CASSLGLAHPQETQYF